Listed here is a single T cell receptor beta chain. Its cognate antigen is unknown. Measured with immunoSEQ multiplex PCR; TCRdb has only the in-frame clones, and not every one. The sample includes some 130,000 clones, approximately 90% of them seen just once. These data belong to a study of T cell responses to AZD1222 COVID-19 vaccine. Germline CDR1 and CDR2: LGHDT and YNNKEL (reference sequence). Trimming stripped 0 bases from V and 0 bases from J, with 8 bases between. The CDR3 length is 15 residues. Study-wide results and caveats: In a largely white British group with more females than males, clonal diversity was possibly underestimated. At 160-218 and 743-854, vaccine-associated CD4 TCRs were dominant, and they spanned spike.

This receptor was obtained from an adult in good health. This material consisted of peripheral blood, taken on day 0 of AZD1222 vaccination. This sequence joins TRBV3-1 (or the pseudogene TRBV3-2) and TRBJ1-2; D remains ambiguous. CDR3 in amino acids: CASSQDYRSNYGYTF. CDR3 nucleotide sequence: TGTGCCAGCAGCCAAGATTACCGTTCTAACTATGGCTACACCTTC.